This paragraph covers one TCR beta chain sequence. In the original processing: From reference gene primer amplification, estimates of nucleated cell counts were derived. TCRdb's table, derived via immunoSEQ multiplex PCR, lists solely in-frame clones and lacks some. The V and J calls and clone size are taken from that table; D and trimming were inferred from the DNA. The sample includes 200,000 to 300,000 clones, roughly 83% of them seen just once. Germline assignment: CDR1 SGHVS and CDR2 FQNEAQ. The CDR3 runs 13 residues. The V and J ends lost 5 bases and 4 bases respectively, with 11 bases between them. This sample is part of a study of blood T cell repertoires in COVID-19.

The clonotype originates from a woman of 80 years or more with acute or convalescent COVID-19. This chain connects TRBV7-8 to TRBJ1-2; D uncertain. The sequencing input was peripheral blood. In DNA, the CDR3 is TGTGCCAGCAGCCCGGGGTCCGTCTATGGCTACACCTTC. It encodes CASSPGSVYGYTF.